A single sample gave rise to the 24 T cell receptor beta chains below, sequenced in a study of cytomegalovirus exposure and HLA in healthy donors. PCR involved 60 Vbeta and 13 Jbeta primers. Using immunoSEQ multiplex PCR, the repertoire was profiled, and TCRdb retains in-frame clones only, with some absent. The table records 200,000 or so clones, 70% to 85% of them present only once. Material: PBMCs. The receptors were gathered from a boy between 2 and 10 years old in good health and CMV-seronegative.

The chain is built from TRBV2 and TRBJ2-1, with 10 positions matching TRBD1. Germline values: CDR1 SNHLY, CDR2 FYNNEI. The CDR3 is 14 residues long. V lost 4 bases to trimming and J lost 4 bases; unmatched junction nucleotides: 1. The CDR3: CASSGQGAYNEQFF. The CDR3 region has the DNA TGTGCCAGCAGTGGACAGGGGGCTTACAATGAGCAGTTCTTC. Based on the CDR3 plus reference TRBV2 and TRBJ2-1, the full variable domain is EPEVTQTPSHQVTQMGQEVILRCVPISNHLYFYWYRQILGQKVEFLVSFYNNEISEKSEIFDDQFSVERPDGSNFTLKIRSTKLEDSAMYFCASSGQGAYNEQFFGPGTRLTVL.

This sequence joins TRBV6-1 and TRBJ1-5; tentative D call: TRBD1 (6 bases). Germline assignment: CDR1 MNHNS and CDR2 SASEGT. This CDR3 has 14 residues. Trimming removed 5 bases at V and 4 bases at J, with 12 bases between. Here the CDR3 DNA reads TGTGCCAGCAGTCTGACAGGCCTAAATCAGCCCCAGCATTTT. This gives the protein CASSLTGLNQPQHF.

The CDR3 DNA reads as TGCGCCAGCAGTGAGTCACCTGGCGGGGTGAACAATGAGCAGTTCTTC. Protein sequence: CASSESPGGVNNEQFF. This sequence joins TRBV10-1 and TRBJ2-1; D may be TRBD2 (6 bases). V was trimmed by 0 bases and J by 5 bases, leaving 14 bases between them. Germline V lookup: CDR1 WNHNN, CDR2 SYGVQD (reference sequence). The CDR3 contains 16 residues.

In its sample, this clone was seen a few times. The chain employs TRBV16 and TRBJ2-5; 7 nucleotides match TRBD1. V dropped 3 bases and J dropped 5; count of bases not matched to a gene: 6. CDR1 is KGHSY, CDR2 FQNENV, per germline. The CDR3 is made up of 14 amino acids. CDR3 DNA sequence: TGTGCCAGCAGCCAGACAGGGCTATGGGAGACCCAGTACTTC. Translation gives CASSQTGLWETQYF.

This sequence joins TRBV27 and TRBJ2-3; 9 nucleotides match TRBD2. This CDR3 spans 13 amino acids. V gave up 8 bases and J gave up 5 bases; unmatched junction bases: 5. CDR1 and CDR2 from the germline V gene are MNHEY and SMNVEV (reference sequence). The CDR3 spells CASSQRGVDTQYF. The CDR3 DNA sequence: TGTGCCAGCTCACAGCGGGGGGTAGATACGCAGTATTTT.

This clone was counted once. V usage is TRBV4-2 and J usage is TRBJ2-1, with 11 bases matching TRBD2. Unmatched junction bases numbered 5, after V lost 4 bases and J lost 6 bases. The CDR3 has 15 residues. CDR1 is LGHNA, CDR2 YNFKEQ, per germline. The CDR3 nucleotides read TGTGCCAGCAGCCGGGCTAGCGGGGGGCTCAATGAGCAGTTCTTC. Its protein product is CASSRASGGLNEQFF.

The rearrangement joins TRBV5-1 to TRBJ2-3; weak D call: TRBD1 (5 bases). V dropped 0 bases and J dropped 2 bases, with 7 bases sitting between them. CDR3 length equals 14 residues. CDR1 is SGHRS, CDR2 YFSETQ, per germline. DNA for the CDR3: TGCGCCAGCAGCTTGGGGGGCTACACAGATACGCAGTATTTT. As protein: CASSLGGYTDTQYF.

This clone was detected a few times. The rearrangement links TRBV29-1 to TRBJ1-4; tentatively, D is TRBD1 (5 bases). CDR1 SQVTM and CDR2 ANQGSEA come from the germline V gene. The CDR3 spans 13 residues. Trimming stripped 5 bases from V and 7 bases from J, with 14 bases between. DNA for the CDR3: TGCAGCGTTATGCCCAGGGTTGGTGAAAAACTGTTTTTT. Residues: CSVMPRVGEKLFF.

CDR3 nucleotide sequence: TGTGTCAGTACGACAGACCCTAACTATGGCTACACCTTC. Its protein is CVSTTDPNYGYTF. The chain recombines TRBV7-2 with TRBJ1-2, with D maybe TRBD1 (5 bases). The CDR3 has 13 residues. Germline loops: CDR1 SGHTA, CDR2 FQGNSA.

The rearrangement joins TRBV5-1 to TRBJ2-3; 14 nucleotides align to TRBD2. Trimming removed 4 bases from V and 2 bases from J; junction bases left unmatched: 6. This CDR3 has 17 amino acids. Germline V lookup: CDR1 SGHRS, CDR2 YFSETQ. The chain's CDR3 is CASSRTSGGPITDTQYF. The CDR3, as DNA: TGCGCCAGCAGCCGGACTAGCGGGGGGCCTATCACAGATACGCAGTATTTT.

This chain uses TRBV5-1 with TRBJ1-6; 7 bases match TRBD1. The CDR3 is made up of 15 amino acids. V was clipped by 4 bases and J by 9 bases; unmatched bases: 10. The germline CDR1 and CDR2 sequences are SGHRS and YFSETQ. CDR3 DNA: TGCGCCAGCAGCCCTAGAGGGGGCGAGGGTTCACCCCTCCACTTT. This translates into CASSPRGGEGSPLHF.

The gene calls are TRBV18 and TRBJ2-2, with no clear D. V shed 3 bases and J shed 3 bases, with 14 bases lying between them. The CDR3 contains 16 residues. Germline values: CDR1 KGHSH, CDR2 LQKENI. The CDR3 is CASSPRLGMDTGELFF. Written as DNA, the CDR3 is TGTGCCAGCTCACCCAGGCTGGGCATGGACACCGGGGAGCTGTTTTTT.

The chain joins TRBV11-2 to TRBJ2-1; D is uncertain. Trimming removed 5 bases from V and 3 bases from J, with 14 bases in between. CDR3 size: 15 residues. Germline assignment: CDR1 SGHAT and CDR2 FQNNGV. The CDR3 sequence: CASSGEELNYNEQFF. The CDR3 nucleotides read TGTGCCAGCAGCGGAGAGGAATTAAACTACAATGAGCAGTTCTTC.

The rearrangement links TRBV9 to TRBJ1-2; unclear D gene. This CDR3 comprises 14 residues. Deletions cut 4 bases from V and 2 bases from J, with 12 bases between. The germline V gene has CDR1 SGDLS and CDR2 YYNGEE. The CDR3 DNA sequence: TGTGCCAGCAGCCCCGCGCCGGGGAACTATGGCTACACCTTC. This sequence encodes CASSPAPGNYGYTF.

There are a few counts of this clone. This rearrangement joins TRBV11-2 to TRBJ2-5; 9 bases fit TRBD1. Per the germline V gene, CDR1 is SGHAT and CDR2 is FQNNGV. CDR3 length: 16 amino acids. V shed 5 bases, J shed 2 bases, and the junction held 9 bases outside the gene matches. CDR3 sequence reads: CASSPKWGQGQETQYF. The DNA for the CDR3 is TGTGCCAGCAGCCCCAAGTGGGGACAGGGACAAGAGACCCAGTACTTC.

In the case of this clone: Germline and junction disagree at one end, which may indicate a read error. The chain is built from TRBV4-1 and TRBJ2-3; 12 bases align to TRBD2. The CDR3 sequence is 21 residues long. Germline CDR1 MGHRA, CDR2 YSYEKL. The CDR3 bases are TGCGCCGGCAGCCAAGATCGAGAGAGAGGACTAGCGGGGCCGTTCACAGATACGCAGTATTTT. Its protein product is CAGSQDRERGLAGPFTDTQYF.

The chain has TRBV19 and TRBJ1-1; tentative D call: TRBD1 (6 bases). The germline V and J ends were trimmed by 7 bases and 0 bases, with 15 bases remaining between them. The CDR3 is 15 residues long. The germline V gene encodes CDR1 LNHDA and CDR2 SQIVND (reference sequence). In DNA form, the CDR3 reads TGTGCCAGTACTTTCGACAGGATCATGAACACTGAAGCTTTCTTT. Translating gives CASTFDRIMNTEAFF.

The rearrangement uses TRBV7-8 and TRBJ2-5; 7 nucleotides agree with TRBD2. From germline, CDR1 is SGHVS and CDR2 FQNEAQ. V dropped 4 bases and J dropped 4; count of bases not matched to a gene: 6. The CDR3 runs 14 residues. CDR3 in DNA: TGTGCCAGCAGCTGGCGGGGCGGGGGAGAGACCCAGTACTTC. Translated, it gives CASSWRGGGETQYF.

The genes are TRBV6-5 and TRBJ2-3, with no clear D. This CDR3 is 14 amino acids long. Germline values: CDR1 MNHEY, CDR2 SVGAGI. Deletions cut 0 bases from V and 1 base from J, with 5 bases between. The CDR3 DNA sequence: TGTGCCAGCAGTTACTCGGGCCGCACAGATACGCAGTATTTT. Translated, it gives CASSYSGRTDTQYF.

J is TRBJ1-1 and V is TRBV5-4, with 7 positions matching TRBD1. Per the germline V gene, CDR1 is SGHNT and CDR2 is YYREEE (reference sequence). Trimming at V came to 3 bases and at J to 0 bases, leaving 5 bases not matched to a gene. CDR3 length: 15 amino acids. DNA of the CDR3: TGTGCCAGCAGCTCCAAAGGACAGGTGAACACTGAAGCTTTCTTT. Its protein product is CASSSKGQVNTEAFF.

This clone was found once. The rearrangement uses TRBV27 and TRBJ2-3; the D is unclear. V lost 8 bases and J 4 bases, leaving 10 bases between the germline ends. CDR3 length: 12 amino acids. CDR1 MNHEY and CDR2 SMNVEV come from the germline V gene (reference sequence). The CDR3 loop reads CASRLWPDTQYF. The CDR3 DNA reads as TGTGCCAGCCGTCTTTGGCCAGATACGCAGTATTTT.

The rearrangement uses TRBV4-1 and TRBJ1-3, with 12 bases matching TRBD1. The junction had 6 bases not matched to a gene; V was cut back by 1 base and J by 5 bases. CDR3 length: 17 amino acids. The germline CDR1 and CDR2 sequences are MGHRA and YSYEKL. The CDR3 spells CASSQGPGTGGRNTIYF. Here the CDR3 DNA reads TGCGCCAGCAGCCAAGGACCTGGGACAGGGGGCAGAAACACCATATATTTT.

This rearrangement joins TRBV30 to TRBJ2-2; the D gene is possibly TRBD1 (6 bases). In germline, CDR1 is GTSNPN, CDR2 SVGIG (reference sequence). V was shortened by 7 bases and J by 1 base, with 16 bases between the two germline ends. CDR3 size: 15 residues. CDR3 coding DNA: TGTGCCTCGATTCAGACAGGACAGAACACCGGGGAGCTGTTTTTT. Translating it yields CASIQTGQNTGELFF.

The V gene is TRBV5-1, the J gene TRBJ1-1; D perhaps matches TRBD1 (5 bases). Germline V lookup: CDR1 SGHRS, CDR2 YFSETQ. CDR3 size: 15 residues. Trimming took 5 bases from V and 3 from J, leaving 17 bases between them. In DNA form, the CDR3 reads TGCGCCAGCAGACCTATCGTGGGGACTCACACTGAAGCTTTCTTT. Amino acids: CASRPIVGTHTEAFF.